The 21 T cell receptor beta chains presented below share a single source sample, sequenced in a study of blood T cell repertoires in COVID-19. Generated by immunoSEQ multiplex PCR, the TCRdb table keeps only in-frame clones and is missing some. This table holds around 99,000 clones, around 89% found once. Sequenced sample: peripheral blood. Source of these receptors: a middle-aged man with active or convalescent COVID-19.

The rearrangement links TRBV18 to TRBJ2-1, with 8 nucleotides matching TRBD2. CDR1 is KGHSH, CDR2 LQKENI, per germline. The J segment lost 8 bases and the V segment lost 3 bases, leaving 6 bases of the junction unmatched. The CDR3 is 14 residues long. The CDR3 DNA reads as TGTGCCAGCTCACCTTCTGGACTAGCCCATGAGCAGTTCTTC. The encoded protein is CASSPSGLAHEQFF.

V and J are TRBV28 and TRBJ1-1, with 12 bases matching TRBD1. This CDR3 has 18 amino acids. The junction had 5 bases not matched to a gene; V was cut back by 0 bases and J by 0 bases. Germline V gene data show CDR1 as MDHEN and CDR2 as SYDVKM. In nucleotides, the CDR3 is TGTGCCAGCAGTTTATGGGGACAGGGGGCGACCCTGAACACTGAAGCTTTCTTT. Protein sequence: CASSLWGQGATLNTEAFF.

The table lists this clone with a few counts. The rearrangement uses TRBV10-1 and TRBJ2-3; tentative D call: TRBD1 (5 bases). V was shortened by 0 bases and J by 1 base, with 5 bases between the two germline ends. This CDR3 spans 14 amino acids. Per germline, CDR1 WNHNN and CDR2 SYGVQD (reference sequence). The CDR3 sequence: CASSESGGTDTQYF. The DNA for the CDR3 is TGCGCCAGCAGTGAGTCAGGGGGCACAGATACGCAGTATTTT.

The sample holds a few counts of this clone. The chain links TRBV4-1 to TRBJ2-1, with 11 bases identical to TRBD2. The germline V gene has CDR1 MGHRA and CDR2 YSYEKL. The CDR3 extends over 21 amino acids. J gave up 4 bases and V 1 base, and 18 bases lay outside the gene matches. For the CDR3, the DNA is TGCGCCAGCAGCCAAGCACCGGGACTAGCGGTTCCAGGGGCCCCTTACAATGAGCAGTTCTTC. This sequence encodes CASSQAPGLAVPGAPYNEQFF.

Concerning this clone: Sequence at one end of the junction differs from germline and may be a read error. The chain joins TRBV7-7 to TRBJ2-1, with 7 bases identical to TRBD1. Germline lookup yields CDR1 SSHAT and CDR2 FNYEAQ (reference sequence). The CDR3 covers 15 residues. CDR3 residues: CASSLAGGTYNEQFF. In DNA, the CDR3 is TGTGCTAGCAGCTTAGCAGGGGGAACCTACAATGAGCAGTTCTTC.

The chain employs TRBV18 and TRBJ1-3, with D hard to call. CDR1 and CDR2 from the germline V gene are KGHSH and LQKENI. Between the trimmed V and J ends, which lost 0 bases and 4 bases, there was a span of 13 bases. The CDR3 loop spans 16 amino acids. This CDR3 reads CASSPPYSGVGNTIYF. CDR3 in DNA: TGTGCCAGCTCACCACCGTATTCGGGAGTCGGAAACACCATATATTTT.

The V and J genes are TRBV6-2 or TRBV6-3 and TRBJ2-7; TRBD2 matches 12 bases. J lost 5 bases, V lost 4 bases, and 9 bases had no gene match. Germline loops: CDR1 MNHEY, CDR2 SVGEGT. The CDR3 covers 16 residues. The CDR3 DNA is TGTGCCAGCAGTTCCTCTCTAGCGGGAGGGCCTCACGAGCAGTACTTC. Residues: CASSSSLAGGPHEQYF.

This chain joins TRBV4-1 and TRBJ1-1, with D maybe TRBD1 (6 bases). V lost 6 bases to trimming and J lost 1 base, with 18 bases between them. CDR3 length: 16 residues. The germline V gene has CDR1 MGHRA and CDR2 YSYEKL. The chain's CDR3 is CASSPIKWTENTEAFF. The CDR3, as DNA: TGCGCCAGCAGTCCAATAAAATGGACAGAGAACACTGAAGCTTTCTTT.

The V call is TRBV27, the J call TRBJ1-5; 10 bases match TRBD1. Trimming took 4 bases from V and 3 from J; bases not matched to a gene: 9. Germline V lookup: CDR1 MNHEY, CDR2 SMNVEV (reference sequence). The CDR3 is made up of 17 amino acids. The CDR3 loop reads CASSSRDRGGDNQPQHF. DNA for the CDR3: TGTGCCAGCAGTTCCCGGGACAGGGGAGGTGACAATCAGCCCCAGCATTTT.

The chain is built from TRBV5-6 and TRBJ2-1; 9 bases fit TRBD2. Germline-derived CDR1 and CDR2 are SGHDT and YYEEEE. The CDR3 is made up of 18 amino acids. The V segment lost 2 bases and the J segment 8 bases; nucleotides outside the gene matches: 17. In DNA, the CDR3 is TGTGCCAGCAGCTTTATATCGGGCGGGAGGGCCAGAAGCGATGAGCAGTTCTTC. Its translation: CASSFISGGRARSDEQFF.

The chain recombines TRBV28 with TRBJ2-7, with TRBD2 as a possible D gene (5 bases). V lost 3 bases to trimming and J lost 3 bases, with 9 bases between them. This CDR3 has 13 residues. Germline CDR1 reads MDHEN; CDR2 reads SYDVKM. For the CDR3, the DNA is TGTGCCAGCAGTTTTAGCGACCGCTACGAGCAGTACTTC. It translates to CASSFSDRYEQYF.

The count of this clone is one. The chain carries TRBV5-1 and TRBJ2-3; TRBD2 agrees at 8 bases. The CDR3 is 17 residues long. The germline V gene has CDR1 SGHRS and CDR2 YFSETQ. The V segment lost 0 bases and the J segment 7 bases; nucleotides outside the gene matches: 13. The CDR3 nucleotides are TGCGCCAGCAGCTTGGCTAAACTAGCGGAGGGGGAGTATACGCAGTATTTT. It is translated as CASSLAKLAEGEYTQYF. The full variable domain, in which reference TRBV5-1 and TRBJ2-3 provide the parts outside the CDR3, is KAGVTQTPRYLIKTRGQQVTLSCSPISGHRSVSWYQQTPGQGLQFLFEYFSETQRNKGNFPGRFSGRQFSNSRSEMNVSTLELGDSALYLCASSLAKLAEGEYTQYFGPGTRLTVL.

This chain connects TRBV7-2 to TRBJ2-5; TRBD2 aligns across 10 bases. V was clipped by 4 bases and J by 2 bases; unmatched bases: 4. The CDR3 covers 15 residues. Per germline, CDR1 SGHTA and CDR2 FQGNSA. CDR3 in amino acids: CASSWRTSGQETQYF. In DNA form, the CDR3 reads TGTGCCAGCAGCTGGAGGACTAGCGGACAAGAGACCCAGTACTTC.

J is TRBJ2-1 and V is TRBV7-9, with 13 bases matching TRBD2. The ends lost 3 bases at V and 8 bases at J; junction bases unmatched: 10. The germline V gene has CDR1 SEHNR and CDR2 FQNEAQ (reference sequence). CDR3 length: 17 amino acids. The CDR3 DNA is TGTGCCAGCAGCTTCCTCTCGACTAGCGGGAGGAAGGATGAGCAGTTCTTC. Its translation: CASSFLSTSGRKDEQFF.

The rearrangement links TRBV27 to TRBJ2-3; TRBD2 agrees at 7 bases. CDR1 is MNHEY and CDR2 is SMNVEV in the germline V gene (reference sequence). The CDR3 runs 15 residues. Unmatched junction bases numbered 6, after V lost 6 bases and J lost 0 bases. CDR3 DNA sequence: TGTGCCAGCAGACTGACGGGACTAAGCACAGATACGCAGTATTTT. Translation: CASRLTGLSTDTQYF.

The chain combines TRBV5-1 with TRBJ1-3; D unresolved. V was clipped by 0 bases and J by 2 bases, with 12 bases between them. The CDR3 loop spans 16 amino acids. CDR1 SGHRS and CDR2 YFSETQ come from the germline V gene. CDR3 sequence (DNA): TGCGCCAGCAGCTTGGAGAATGCGGGCCCTGGAAACACCATATATTTT. Translating it yields CASSLENAGPGNTIYF.

CDR3 sequence: CASSLEVNTEAFF. As DNA, the CDR3 is TGTGCCAGCAGTCTGGAGGTCAACACTGAAGCTTTCTTT. The chain has TRBV12-3 or TRBV12-4 and TRBJ1-1; D gene uncertain. V dropped 5 bases and J dropped 2 bases, with 9 bases sitting between them. CDR3 length: 13 amino acids.

The J gene is TRBJ2-3, the V gene TRBV19; maybe TRBD1 (6 bases). CDR3 length: 15 amino acids. The V gene lost 5 bases and the J gene lost 2 bases, with 14 bases spanning the gap. Germline V gene lookup returns CDR1 LNHDA and CDR2 SQIVND (reference sequence). In nucleotides, the CDR3 is TGTGCCAGTAGTCCCGCAGGGGTGGTCACAGATACGCAGTATTTT. Its translation is CASSPAGVVTDTQYF. Using reference TRBV19 and TRBJ2-3 for the parts outside the CDR3, the full variable domain is DGGITQSPKYLFRKEGQNVTLSCEQNLNHDAMYWYRQDPGQGLRLIYYSQIVNDFQKGDIAEGYSVSREKKESFPLTVTSAQKNPTAFYLCASSPAGVVTDTQYFGPGTRLTVL.

The J gene is TRBJ2-1, the V gene TRBV2; 7 nucleotides agree with TRBD2. The trim removed 3 bases at V and 7 bases at J, leaving 18 bases unmatched. This CDR3 spans 18 amino acids. CDR1 is SNHLY, CDR2 FYNNEI, per germline. The DNA of the CDR3 is TGTGCCAGCAGTGACATCCCCCTACGAGCGGGATTTTCGAATGAGCAGTTCTTC. It yields the protein CASSDIPLRAGFSNEQFF.

V usage is TRBV25-1 and J usage is TRBJ2-1, with D perhaps matching TRBD2 (6 bases). V was trimmed by 4 bases and J by 7 bases, leaving 8 bases between them. This CDR3 spans 12 amino acids. Germline V gene lookup returns CDR1 MGHDK and CDR2 SYGVNS. Here the CDR3 DNA reads TGTGCCAGCAGTGCCGGAGGGAATGAGCAGTTCTTC. Encoded protein: CASSAGGNEQFF.

The chain uses TRBV27 and TRBJ1-5; tentatively, D is TRBD1 (6 bases). V lost 5 bases and J 3 bases, leaving 14 bases between the germline ends. CDR3 size: 15 residues. Germline V gene sequence: CDR1 MNHEY, CDR2 SMNVEV (reference sequence). CDR3 protein: CASSPSTGNNQPQHF. The CDR3 region has the DNA TGTGCCAGCAGTCCTTCAACAGGGAACAATCAGCCCCAGCATTTT.